Listed below are T cell receptor beta chains from one sample, sequenced in a study of identical twins. TCRdb used MiXCR to reprocess the 5' RACE reads, holding one entry per CDR3 protein. The data contain approximately 230,000 distinct CDR3 sequences, more than 12% of them singletons. Sequenced sample: memory (CD45RO+) T cells sorted from blood. These receptors all stem from a woman between 18 and 29 years old in good health. Each CDR3 is given with its conserved first and last residue. Fields, in order: D gene, J gene, clone size, V gene, CDR3 protein, CDR3 DNA. D genes are given only for firm matches. Not all rows give a size; the values are once, few, many and, for expanded clones, a class.

d_gene: .; j_gene: TRBJ2-2; abundance: .; v_gene: TRBV6-1; CDR3aa: CASIADWGDTGELFF; CDR3nt: TGTGCCAGCATCGCAGACTGGGGCGACACCGGGGAGCTGTTTTTT
d_gene: TRBD2; j_gene: TRBJ2-1; abundance: few; v_gene: TRBV11-2; CDR3aa: CASSLVRAGGPEQFF; CDR3nt: TGTGCCAGCAGCTTAGTTCGAGCGGGGGGGCCTGAGCAGTTCTTC
d_gene: TRBD2; j_gene: TRBJ2-1; abundance: few; v_gene: TRBV9; CDR3aa: CASSVGVLAGGIHNEQFF; CDR3nt: TGTGCCAGCAGCGTAGGAGTTCTAGCGGGTGGGATACACAATGAGCAGTTCTTC
d_gene: .; j_gene: TRBJ1-4; abundance: .; v_gene: TRBV7-8; CDR3aa: CASSLVQGMRTNEKLFF; CDR3nt: TGTGCCAGCAGCTTAGTGCAGGGGATGAGAACTAATGAAAAACTGTTTTTT
d_gene: .; j_gene: TRBJ1-5; abundance: .; v_gene: TRBV6-1; CDR3aa: CASSRAGGIGNQPQHF; CDR3nt: TGTGCCAGCAGTAGGGCGGGGGGGATAGGCAATCAGCCCCAGCATTTT
d_gene: .; j_gene: TRBJ2-7; abundance: few; v_gene: TRBV2; CDR3aa: CASKGHPSYEQYF; CDR3nt: TGTGCCAGCAAGGGACACCCATCCTACGAGCAGTACTTC
d_gene: .; j_gene: TRBJ1-1; abundance: few; v_gene: TRBV7-2; CDR3aa: CASSLGTRNTEAFF; CDR3nt: TGTGCCAGCAGCTTAGGTACCAGGAACACTGAAGCTTTCTTT
d_gene: TRBD2; j_gene: TRBJ2-7; abundance: many; v_gene: TRBV12-3/TRBV12-4; CDR3aa: CASSLSASGSYEQYF; CDR3nt: TGTGCCAGCAGTTTATCGGCTAGCGGCTCCTACGAGCAGTACTTC
d_gene: .; j_gene: TRBJ1-1; abundance: many; v_gene: TRBV7-3; CDR3aa: CASSLGKNTEAFF; CDR3nt: TGTGCCAGCAGCTTGGGGAAGAACACTGAAGCTTTCTTT
d_gene: TRBD1; j_gene: TRBJ2-7; abundance: .; v_gene: TRBV15; CDR3aa: CATKRDRGRYEQYF; CDR3nt: TGTGCCACCAAGAGGGACAGGGGGCGCTACGAGCAGTACTTC
d_gene: TRBD1; j_gene: TRBJ1-5; abundance: few; v_gene: TRBV7-2; CDR3aa: CASSYSTGRNQPQHF; CDR3nt: TGTGCCAGCAGTTACTCGACAGGGCGGAATCAGCCCCAGCATTTT
d_gene: .; j_gene: TRBJ1-2; abundance: many; v_gene: TRBV4-2; CDR3aa: CASSQDERGRETGF; CDR3nt: TGTGCCAGCAGCCAAGATGAACGGGGGAGAGAGACCGGCTTC